The clone carrying this T cell receptor (beta chain) was counted ten times or more. Its antigen is currently unknown. Unique molecular identifiers had been added to the TCR beta cDNA libraries. With about 0.95 to 10 million T cells as the source, a few hundred thousand cDNA molecules resulted. TCRdb fed the PCR reads into MiXCR, producing one record per CDR3 protein. The repertoire holds more than 450,000 distinct CDR3 sequences, with around a third as singletons. The data belong to a study of post-analysis software for immune sequencing data. On the study more broadly: Some patients lacked subtype; others had relapsing-remitting, secondary progressive or progressive-relapsing disease. Study-wide results and caveats: Those samples that were prepared in the same batch co-clustered strongly by F measure. Significantly lower normalized Chao1 diversity was seen in multiple sclerosis patients than in controls. TRBV5-6, TRBV5-1 and TRBV20-1 were among roughly 5 TRBV segments more frequent in patients than controls.

The CDR3 sequence is 14 residues long. V lost 2 bases, J lost 2 bases, and 9 bases lay in between. Germline CDR1 and CDR2: LGHNA and YNFKEQ. The chain carries TRBV4-2 and TRBJ2-5; D is ambiguous. The sequenced material came from blood. The receptor was isolated from a girl between 2 and 17 years old with multiple sclerosis. The CDR3: CASSQSWKQETQYF. In nucleotides, the CDR3 is TGTGCCAGCAGCCAAAGTTGGAAACAAGAGACCCAGTACTTC.